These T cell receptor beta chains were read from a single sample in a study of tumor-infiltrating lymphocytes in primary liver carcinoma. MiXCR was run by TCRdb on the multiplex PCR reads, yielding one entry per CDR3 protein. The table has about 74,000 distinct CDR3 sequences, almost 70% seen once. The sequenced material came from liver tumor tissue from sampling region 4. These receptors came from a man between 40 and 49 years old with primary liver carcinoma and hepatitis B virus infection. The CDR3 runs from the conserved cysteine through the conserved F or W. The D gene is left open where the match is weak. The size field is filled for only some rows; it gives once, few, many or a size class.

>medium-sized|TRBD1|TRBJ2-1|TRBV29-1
TGCAGCATCGGGACAGGGGGATACAATGAGCAGTTCTTC
CSIGTGGYNEQFF
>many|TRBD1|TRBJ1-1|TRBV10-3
TGTGCCATCGGTCCAGGGGGCGATCGGAACACTGAAGCTTTCTTT
CAIGPGGDRNTEAFF
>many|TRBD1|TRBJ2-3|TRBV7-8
TGTGCCAGCAGCGGGCGGACAGGGGTCAACACAGATACGCAGTATTTT
CASSGRTGVNTDTQYF
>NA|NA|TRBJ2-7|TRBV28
TGTCCCAGCAGTCCCCAGGGGATTAACCACGAGCAGTACTTC
CPSSPQGINHEQYF
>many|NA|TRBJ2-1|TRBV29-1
TGCAGCGTTTGGGACAATGAGCAGTTCTTC
CSVWDNEQFF
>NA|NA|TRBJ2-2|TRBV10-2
TGCGCCAGCAGAATAGCGGAAGGGCCGGCCGAGGAGCTGTTTTTT
CASRIAEGPAEELFF
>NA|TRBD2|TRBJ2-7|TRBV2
TGTGCCAGCAGTGGGACTAGCGGGGTTCAATGTGAGCAGTACTTC
CASSGTSGVQCEQYF
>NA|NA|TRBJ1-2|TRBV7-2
TGTGCCAGCAGTCCCCTCAGGGGAGGTTATGGCTACATCTTC
CASSPLRGGYGYIF
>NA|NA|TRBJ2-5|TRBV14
TGTGCCAGCTGCCAAGGGACTGGCGAGATCGAGACCCAGTACTTC
CASCQGTGEIETQYF
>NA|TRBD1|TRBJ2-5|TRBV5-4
TGTGCCAGCGGACGGGACAGGCAAGAGACCCAGTACTTC
CASGRDRQETQYF
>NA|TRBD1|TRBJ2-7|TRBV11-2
TGTGCCAGCAGCTTTCGGACAGGGGTTTTAGTGGGCGAGCAGTACTTC
CASSFRTGVLVGEQYF
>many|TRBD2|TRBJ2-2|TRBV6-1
TGTGCCAGCAGTGGACTAGCGGGACGAATCACCGGGGAGCTGTTTTTT
CASSGLAGRITGELFF
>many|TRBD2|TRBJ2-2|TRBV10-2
TGCGCCAGCAGTGGCCCGGGACTAGCGGGCCTTCCGAACACCGGGGAGCTGTTTTTT
CASSGPGLAGLPNTGELFF
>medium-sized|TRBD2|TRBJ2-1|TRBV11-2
TGTGCCAGCAGCCTAACTAGCGGCGGGGGAAATGAGCAGTTCTTC
CASSLTSGGGNEQFF
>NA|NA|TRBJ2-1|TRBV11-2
TGCGCCAGCAGGCGCGCAATCCGGATCCAGACAAGAGTCCAGGATGATCAGTTCTTC
CASRRAIRIQTRVQDDQFF
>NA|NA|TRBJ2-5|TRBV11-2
TGTGCCAACAGCTTGGGGAGTTGCGGCCCGGGGGAGACCCAGTACTTC
CANSLGSCGPGETQYF
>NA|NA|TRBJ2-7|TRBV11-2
TGTACCAGCAGCTTAACTGACATTGCCTACGAGCGGCACTTC
CTSSLTDIAYERHF
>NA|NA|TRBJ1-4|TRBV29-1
TGCGGCGTCGCTACCCCTGCAACAAATGAAAAACTGTTTTTT
CGVATPATNEKLFF
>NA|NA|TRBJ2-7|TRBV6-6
TGTGCCAGCAGCCAAACGTCTAGTTCCTACGAGCAGTACTTC
CASSQTSSSYEQYF
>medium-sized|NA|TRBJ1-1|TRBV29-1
TGCAGCGTTCGACAGGCCCTGAACACTGAAGCTTTCTTT
CSVRQALNTEAFF
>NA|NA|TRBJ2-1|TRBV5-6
TGTGCCAGCAGCCAATGGGAGGTAAAGGGCTACAATGAGCAGTTCTTC
CASSQWEVKGYNEQFF
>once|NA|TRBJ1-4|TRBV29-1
TGCAGCGTTGGTGGGGACAATCAAGAAAAACTGTTTTTT
CSVGGDNQEKLFF
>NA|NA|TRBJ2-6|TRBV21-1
TGTGCCAGCAGACCTGAACGGGACAGGAACTTCTCTGAGGCCAACGTCCTGACTTTT
CASRPERDRNFSEANVLTF
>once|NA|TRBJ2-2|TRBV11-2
TGTGCCTGCAGCTTAGTCCGGATGTACCCGGGGACCGGGGAGCTGTTTTTT
CACSLVRMYPGTGELFF
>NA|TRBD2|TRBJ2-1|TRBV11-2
TGTGCCAGCAGCTTGGATATCGGACTAGGAATAGGTGAGCAGTTCTTC
CASSLDIGLGIGEQFF
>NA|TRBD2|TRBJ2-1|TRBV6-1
TGTGCCAGCAAACAGGACGGGTGGGGGGGAGAGGGAGCGGACTACAATGAGAGGTTCTTC
CASKQDGWGGEGADYNERFF
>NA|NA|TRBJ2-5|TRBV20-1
TGCAGTGTTAGAGCTGGGGGCTACCAAGAGACCCAGTACTTC
CSVRAGGYQETQYF
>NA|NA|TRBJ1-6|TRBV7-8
TGTGCCAGCGGCTTAATCAATTCACCCCTCCACTTT
CASGLINSPLHF
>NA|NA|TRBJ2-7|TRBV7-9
TGTGTCATCAGCGATGCTTGGGAGCAGTACTTC
CVISDAWEQYF
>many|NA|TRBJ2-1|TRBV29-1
TGCAGCGTTGGGTTGAGCCGAAATGAGCAGTTCTTC
CSVGLSRNEQFF
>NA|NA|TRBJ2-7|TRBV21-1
TGTGCCAGCAGCAAAGGCGTCATTCCCAAGTCCTACGAGCAGTACTTC
CASSKGVIPKSYEQYF
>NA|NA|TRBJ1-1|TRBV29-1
TGCAGCGTTGAAAAGGGATCGAACACTGAAGCTGTCTTT
CSVEKGSNTEAVF
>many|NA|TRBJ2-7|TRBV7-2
TGTGCCAGCAGCTTCACAGGGAACGAGCAGTACTTC
CASSFTGNEQYF
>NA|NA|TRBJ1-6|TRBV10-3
TGTGGCATTGAACCGGGCCGCTATAATTCACCCCTCCACTTT
CGIEPGRYNSPLHF
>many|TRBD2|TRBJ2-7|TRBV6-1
TGTGCCAGCAGTGAACCTGCGGTGGGGGGGTACGAGCAGTACTTC
CASSEPAVGGYEQYF
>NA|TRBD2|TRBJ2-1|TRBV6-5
TGTGCCAGCAGTCGGGGACAAGCGGGAGGCTACGAGCAGTTCTTC
CASSRGQAGGYEQFF
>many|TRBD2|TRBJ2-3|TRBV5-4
TGTGCCAGCAGCTTGTGGCTAGCGGGAGTAGGGGGAGATACGCAGTATTTT
CASSLWLAGVGGDTQYF
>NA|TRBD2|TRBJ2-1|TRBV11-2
TGTGCCAGTAGCTTTCCTCGACTAGCGGGAGAACCCTACAATGAACAGTGCTTC
CASSFPRLAGEPYNEQCF
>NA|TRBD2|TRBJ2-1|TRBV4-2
TGTGCCAGCAGCCTTATACCAGGACTAGATCCCAATGCGCAGTTCTTC
CASSLIPGLDPNAQFF
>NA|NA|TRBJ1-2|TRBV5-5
TGTGCCAGCATTCCCTGGTCTCTTCTTAGGGACGGCTACACCTTC
CASIPWSLLRDGYTF
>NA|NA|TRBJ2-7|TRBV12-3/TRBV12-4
TGTGTCAACAGTTTACAGGGGGGGCTCTACGAGCAGTACTTC
CVNSLQGGLYEQYF
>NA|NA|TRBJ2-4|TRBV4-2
TGTGCCAGCAGCCGGGACCTAGCCAAAAGCATTCAGTACTTC
CASSRDLAKSIQYF
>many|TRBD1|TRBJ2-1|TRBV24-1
TGTGCCACCAGTGATAAACGGGACAGGTTTAGCTCCTACAATGAGCAGTTCTTC
CATSDKRDRFSSYNEQFF
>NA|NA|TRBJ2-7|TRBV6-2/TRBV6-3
TGTGCTAGCAGTTACTCGCAGAAGTCCTACGACCAGTACTTC
CASSYSQKSYDQYF
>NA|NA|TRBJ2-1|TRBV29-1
TGCAGCGGATTGCCGGGGCAGGAGGTGGATGAGGAGTTCTTC
CSGLPGQEVDEEFF
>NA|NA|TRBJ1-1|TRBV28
TGTGCCAGCAGTGTGAACACCGGGTACTCCACTGAAGCTTTCTTT
CASSVNTGYSTEAFF
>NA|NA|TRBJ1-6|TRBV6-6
TGTGCTAGCAGTTACTTTCTCCGGGCCCCGAGGTGGGATTCACCCCTCCACTTT
CASSYFLRAPRWDSPLHF